One sample yielded the 17 T cell receptor beta chains listed below, sequenced in a study of T cell repertoires in cytomegalovirus infection. Using its own MiXCR run on the reads, TCRdb lists one record per CDR3 protein. The data show about 360,000 distinct CDR3 sequences, around a sixth seen once. Sequencing was carried out using PBMCs. These receptor sequences come from a human donor in good health (CMV status not recorded). Some clones in this sample may be carry-over from other donors' samples.

This sequence joins TRBV4-3 and TRBJ2-2; maybe TRBD2 (5 bases). Germline values: CDR1 LGHNA, CDR2 YSLEER. V lost 1 base and J lost 0, with 9 bases in between. The CDR3 spans 16 residues. The CDR3: CASSQVFGANTGELFF. CDR3 DNA sequence: TGCGCCAGCAGCCAAGTCTTCGGGGCGAACACCGGGGAGCTGTTTTTT.

This clonotype showed up just a few times. This rearrangement joins TRBV29-1 to TRBJ2-7; D gene unclear. Per the germline V gene, CDR1 is SQVTM and CDR2 is ANQGSEA. CDR3 size: 12 residues. Between the trimmed V and J ends, which lost 4 bases and 3 bases, there was a span of 10 bases. CDR3 DNA sequence: TGCAGCGTTGTAGGCAGGAACTACGAGCAGTACTTC. Protein: CSVVGRNYEQYF.

This clonotype appeared a few times. This chain uses TRBV10-3 with TRBJ1-2, with a tentative D call TRBD1 (6 bases). The CDR3 spans 14 residues. CDR1 and CDR2 from the germline V gene are ENHRY and SYGVKD. V was trimmed by 6 bases and J by 1 base, leaving 12 bases between them. CDR3 protein: CAISSRDNNYGYTF. CDR3 bases: TGTGCCATCAGCTCCCGGGACAATAACTATGGCTACACCTTC.

This chain links TRBV29-1 with TRBJ2-1; 7 bases align to TRBD2. Germline loops: CDR1 SQVTM, CDR2 ANQGSEA. V dropped 7 bases and J dropped 7; count of bases not matched to a gene: 13. This CDR3 has 14 amino acids. The CDR3 sequence: CSGERGVQGNEQFF. The CDR3 DNA reads as TGCAGCGGGGAGCGGGGCGTCCAAGGGAATGAGCAGTTCTTC.

This clonotype has a count of ten or more. The V gene is TRBV7-2, the J gene TRBJ1-1; D may be TRBD1 (6 bases). V was clipped by 2 bases and J by 4 bases, with 14 bases between them. Germline values: CDR1 SGHTA, CDR2 FQGNSA. The CDR3 has 15 residues. The CDR3 DNA follows: TGTGCCAGCAGCTTATATGGTGAGGGGGGCACTGAAGCTTTCTTT. This gives the protein CASSLYGEGGTEAFF.

The rearrangement links TRBV29-1 to TRBJ1-1; D is unresolved. The CDR3 runs to 13 residues. Looked up from germline, CDR1 is SQVTM and CDR2 is ANQGSEA. V was pared by 8 bases and J by 0 bases, with 13 bases between. DNA for the CDR3: TGCAGCCTGGAGGGCGACGTGAACACTGAAGCTTTCTTT. Translated: CSLEGDVNTEAFF. Full variable domain (remainder filled in from reference TRBV29-1 and TRBJ1-1): SAVISQKPSRDICQRGTSLTIQCQVDSQVTMMFWYRQQPGQSLTLIATANQGSEATYESGFVIDKFPISRPNLTFSTLTVSNMSPEDSSIYLCSLEGDVNTEAFFGQGTRLTVV.

The chain joins TRBV12-3 or TRBV12-4 to TRBJ2-7, with D possibly TRBD2 on 6 matching bases. The CDR3 runs to 15 residues. V shed 2 bases and J shed 0 bases, with 11 bases lying between them. The CDR3 is CASSLSYGSSYEQYF. The CDR3 DNA reads as TGTGCCAGCAGTTTATCCTACGGGAGCTCCTACGAGCAGTACTTC.

This clonotype was seen ten or more times. The CDR3 here is CASSRAGEQFF. The DNA of the CDR3 is TGTGCCAGCAGCAGGGCTGGTGAGCAGTTCTTC. This sequence joins TRBV6-1 and TRBJ2-1, with a weak D call TRBD1 (5 bases). V gave up 6 bases and J gave up 9 bases, with 9 bases separating them. Looked up from germline, CDR1 is MNHNS and CDR2 is SASEGT. The CDR3 spans 11 residues.

This clonotype was recorded a few times. The chain recombines TRBV7-2 with TRBJ2-5; weak D call: TRBD1 (5 bases). V was shortened by 1 base and J by 5 bases, with 11 bases between the two germline ends. CDR3 length: 14 amino acids. The germline V gene has CDR1 SGHTA and CDR2 FQGNSA. CDR3 in DNA: TGTGCCAGCAGCTTAGGGGGCCCTGTGGAGACCCAGTACTTC. As protein: CASSLGGPVETQYF.

The chain recombines TRBV7-2 with TRBJ2-1; D uncertain. V was pared by 5 bases and J by 4 bases, with 12 bases between. CDR3 length: 14 amino acids. Germline V CDR1 and CDR2: SGHTA, FQGNSA. This chain's CDR3 is CASSRESSYNEQFF. CDR3 in DNA: TGTGCCAGCAGCCGCGAGTCGTCATACAATGAGCAGTTCTTC.

V gene TRBV15 combines with J gene TRBJ1-6, with 7 bases matching TRBD1. The CDR3 has 16 amino acids. Germline lookup yields CDR1 LNHNV and CDR2 YYDKDF (reference sequence). V trimming: 0 bases; J trimming: 9 bases; junction bases outside the gene matches: 8. CDR3 bases: TGTGCCACCAGCAGAGATTGGAGACAGGGCGGTTCACCCCTCCACTTT. It is translated as CATSRDWRQGGSPLHF.

V is TRBV14 and J is TRBJ2-7; TRBD1 or TRBD2 may be the D gene (5 bases each). The CDR3 totals 16 residues. V was clipped by 0 bases and J by 1 base, with 13 bases between them. The germline V gene has CDR1 SGHDN and CDR2 FVKESK. This chain's CDR3 is CASSQEEVRESYEQYF. In nucleotides, the CDR3 is TGTGCCAGCAGCCAAGAGGAAGTCAGGGAGTCCTACGAGCAGTACTTC.

The CDR3 sequence: CASSSSGRTSTGELFF. The CDR3 DNA follows: TGTGCCAGCAGCTCCAGCGGGAGAACATCTACCGGGGAGCTGTTTTTT. The chain has TRBV7-6 and TRBJ2-2; 8 bases align to TRBD2. Germline CDR1 is SGHVS and CDR2 is FNYEAQ. The CDR3 consists of 16 residues. J lost 5 bases, V lost 4 bases, and 9 bases had no gene match.

Only a few counts were recorded for this clonotype. CDR3 coding DNA: TGCAGTGCTAGTGATCCAGGCTCTGGAAACACCATATATTTT. Translating it yields CSASDPGSGNTIYF. The chain recombines TRBV20-1 with TRBJ1-3; unclear D gene. The germline V gene has CDR1 DFQATT and CDR2 SNEGSKA (reference sequence). Trimming took off 3 bases at V and 0 bases at J, with 9 bases between the two ends. CDR3 length: 14 residues.

This clonotype was observed a handful of times. This chain uses TRBV5-4 with TRBJ1-4; D is undetermined. In germline, CDR1 is SGHNT, CDR2 YYREEE (reference sequence). V was pared by 1 base and J by 7 bases, with 11 bases between. The CDR3 covers 14 residues. The CDR3 DNA reads TGTGCCAGCAGCTTGCGGGGAATGGGTGAAAAACTGTTTTTT. This sequence encodes CASSLRGMGEKLFF.

This clonotype came up many times. The chain has TRBV27 and TRBJ2-7; D remains ambiguous. The CDR3 runs 14 residues. V was shortened by 3 bases and J by 0 bases, with 9 bases between the two germline ends. CDR1 is MNHEY and CDR2 is SMNVEV in the germline V gene (reference sequence). The DNA for the CDR3 is TGTGCCAGCAGTTTGGACCGCCTCTCCTACGAGCAGTACTTC. Its translation: CASSLDRLSYEQYF.

This chain links TRBV5-4 with TRBJ2-1; 12 bases line up with TRBD2. J gave up 6 bases and V 4 bases, and 11 bases lay outside the gene matches. This CDR3 has 17 amino acids. Germline lookup yields CDR1 SGHNT and CDR2 YYREEE (reference sequence). CDR3 DNA sequence: TGTGCCAGCAGCCGAAACGCTCCTAGCGGGGGGGGCAATGAGCAGTTCTTC. It is translated as CASSRNAPSGGGNEQFF.